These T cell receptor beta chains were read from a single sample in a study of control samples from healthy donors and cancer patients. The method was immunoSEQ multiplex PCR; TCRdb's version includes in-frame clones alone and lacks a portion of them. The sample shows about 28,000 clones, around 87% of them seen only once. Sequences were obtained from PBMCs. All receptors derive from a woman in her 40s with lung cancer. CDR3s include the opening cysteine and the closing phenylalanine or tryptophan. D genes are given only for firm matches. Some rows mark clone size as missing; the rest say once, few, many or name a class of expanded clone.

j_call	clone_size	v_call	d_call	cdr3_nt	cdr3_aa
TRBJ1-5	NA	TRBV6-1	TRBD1	TGTGCCAGCAGTGATGGACAGGGGGCTAGCAATCAGCCCCAGCATTTT	CASSDGQGASNQPQHF
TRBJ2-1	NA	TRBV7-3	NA	TGTGCCAGCAGCTTATCGGACAGTACCTACAATGAGCAGTTCTTC	CASSLSDSTYNEQFF
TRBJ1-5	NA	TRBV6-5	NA	TGTGCCAGGCCAAGTCGGGGGGTTAGCAATCAGCCCCAGCATTTT	CARPSRGVSNQPQHF
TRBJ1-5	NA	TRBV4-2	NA	TGTGCCAGCAGCCAGAACCCCCAGTGGGGCGAGGATCAGCCCCAGCATTTT	CASSQNPQWGEDQPQHF
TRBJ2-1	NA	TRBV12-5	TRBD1	TGTGCTAGTGGCTCTACAGGGGGCGAGCAGTTCTTC	CASGSTGGEQFF
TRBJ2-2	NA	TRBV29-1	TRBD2	TGCAGCGTTGAAAAAGCGGGGGGAATTACCGGGGAGCTGTTTTTT	CSVEKAGGITGELFF
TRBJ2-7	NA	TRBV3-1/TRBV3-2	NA	TGTGCCAGCAGCCAAGTGTCGGGGTACGAGCAGTACTTC	CASSQVSGYEQYF
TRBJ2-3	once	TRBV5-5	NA	TGTGCCAGCAGCTGGGGGAGGAGCACAGATACGCAGTATTTT	CASSWGRSTDTQYF
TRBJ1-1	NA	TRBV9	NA	TGTGCCAGCAGCTCACCAGGGGTTACTGAAGCTTTCTTT	CASSSPGVTEAFF
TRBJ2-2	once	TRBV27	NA	TGTGCCAGCAGTTTATCTCCTTTTGTGACCGGGGAGCTGTTTTTT	CASSLSPFVTGELFF
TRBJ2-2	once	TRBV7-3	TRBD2	TGTGCCAGCAGCTTATATAGCGGGGGGGCCTCCGCCGGGGAGCTGTTTTTT	CASSLYSGGASAGELFF
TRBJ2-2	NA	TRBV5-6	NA	TGTGCCAGCAGCTTGCGATTGAGCGGGGAGCTGTTTTTT	CASSLRLSGELFF
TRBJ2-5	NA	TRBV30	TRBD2	TGTGCCTGGAGCGGAATTGGGACTAGCGGGGACCAAGAGACCCAGTACTTC	CAWSGIGTSGDQETQYF
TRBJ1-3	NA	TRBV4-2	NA	TGTGCCAGCAGCCAGGCTACAGGGCCCGGAAACACCATATATTTT	CASSQATGPGNTIYF
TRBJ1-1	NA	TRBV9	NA	TGTGCCAGCAGCGTAAGAGGGTGGGGTGAAGCTTTCTTT	CASSVRGWGEAFF
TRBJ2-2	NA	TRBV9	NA	TGTGCCAGCAGCGTAGACGGGGGAGTAGGCACCGGGGAGCTGTTTTTT	CASSVDGGVGTGELFF
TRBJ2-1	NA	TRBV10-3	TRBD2	TGTGCCATCAGTGGGAGCGGGGGCTCCTACAATGAGCAGTTCTTC	CAISGSGGSYNEQFF
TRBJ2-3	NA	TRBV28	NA	TGTGCCAGCAGTTCAGGGTATCACACAGATACGCAGTATTTT	CASSSGYHTDTQYF
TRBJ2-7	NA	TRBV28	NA	TGTGCCAGCAGTTTTGCCCTCGTGTCGGGCTACGAGCAGTACTTC	CASSFALVSGYEQYF
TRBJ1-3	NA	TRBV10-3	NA	TGTGCCATCAGTGAGTCCAGGGCATCTGGAAACACCATATATTTT	CAISESRASGNTIYF
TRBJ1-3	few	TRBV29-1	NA	TGCAGCGTTGAAGATATGGTGAACAAGGGAAACACCATATATTTT	CSVEDMVNKGNTIYF
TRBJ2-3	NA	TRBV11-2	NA	TGTGCCAGCAGCTTCTCGTCGGGCCTCACAGATACGCAGTATTTT	CASSFSSGLTDTQYF
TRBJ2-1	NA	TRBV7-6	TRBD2	TGTGCCAGCAGCTCCAACGCTGGGACTAGCGGGGGAGAGAATGAGCAGTTCTTC	CASSSNAGTSGGENEQFF
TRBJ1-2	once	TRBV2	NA	TGTGCCAGCAGGAGGGGCAGGGAGGAGGGCTACACCTTC	CASRRGREEGYTF
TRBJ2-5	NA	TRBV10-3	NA	TGTGCCATCAGTGAAAGGGCACCCAATGGGGAGACCCAGTACTTC	CAISERAPNGETQYF
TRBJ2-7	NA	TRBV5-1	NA	TGCGCCAGCAGTTCTAGGGCAGGAGATCACGAGCAGTACTTC	CASSSRAGDHEQYF
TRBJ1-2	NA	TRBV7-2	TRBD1	TGTGCCAGCAGCAAGGACAGGGTTACTGGCTACACCTTC	CASSKDRVTGYTF
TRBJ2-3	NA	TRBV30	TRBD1	TGTGCCTGGACAACAGGGGGCGCGACAGATACGCAGTATTTT	CAWTTGGATDTQYF
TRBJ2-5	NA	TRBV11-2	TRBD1	TGTGCCAGCAGCTTTGGACAGGGACAAGAGACCCAGTACTTC	CASSFGQGQETQYF
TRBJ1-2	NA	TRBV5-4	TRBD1	TGTGCCAGCAGCTTCGTTCCTCGGGACAGGGGAAGCTACACCTTC	CASSFVPRDRGSYTF
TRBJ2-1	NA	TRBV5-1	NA	TGCGCCAGCAGCTTGGGCCAGGCGGGAAATGAGCAGTTCTTC	CASSLGQAGNEQFF
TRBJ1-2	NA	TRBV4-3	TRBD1	TGCGCCAGCAGTCACAGGGGTAACGCCGCCTATGGCTACACCTTC	CASSHRGNAAYGYTF
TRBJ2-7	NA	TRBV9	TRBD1	TGTGCCAGCAGCCCCGGGGACAGTCGCGCGCAGTACTTC	CASSPGDSRAQYF
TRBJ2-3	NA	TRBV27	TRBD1	TGTGCCAGCAGTTTAAACAGGGGGGGCACAGATACGCAGTATTTT	CASSLNRGGTDTQYF
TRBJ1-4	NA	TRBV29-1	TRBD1	TGCAGCGCCCGGACAGGGGGCAATGAAAAACTGTTTTTT	CSARTGGNEKLFF
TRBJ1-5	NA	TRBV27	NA	TGTGCCAGCAGCTTTAGGGGCAATCAGCCCCAGCATTTT	CASSFRGNQPQHF
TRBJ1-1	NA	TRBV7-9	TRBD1	TGTGCCAGCAGCCCGCATCGGGACAGGAGGAACACTGAAGCTTTCTTT	CASSPHRDRRNTEAFF
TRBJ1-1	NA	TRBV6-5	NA	TGTGCCAGCGCCTGGAACACTGAAGCTTTCTTT	CASAWNTEAFF
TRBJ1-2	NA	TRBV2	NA	TGTGCCAGCAGTGAAGGTATGTGGCAGAACTATGGCTACACCTTC	CASSEGMWQNYGYTF
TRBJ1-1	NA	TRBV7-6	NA	TGTGCCAGCAGCTTAAGGGGGAACACTGAAGCTTTCTTT	CASSLRGNTEAFF
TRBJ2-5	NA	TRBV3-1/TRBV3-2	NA	TGTGCCAGCAGCTATGGACCACAAGAGACCCAGTACTTC	CASSYGPQETQYF
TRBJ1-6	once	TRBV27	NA	TGTGCCAGCAGAAGAAGCTCCTATAATTCACCCCTCCACTTT	CASRRSSYNSPLHF
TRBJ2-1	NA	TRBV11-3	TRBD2	TGTGCCAGCAGCTTAGGAGCGGGGGGGCCATATGAGCAGTTCTTC	CASSLGAGGPYEQFF
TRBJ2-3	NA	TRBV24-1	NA	TGTGCCACCAGTGATCGGAACGGGGCAGATACGCAGTATTTT	CATSDRNGADTQYF
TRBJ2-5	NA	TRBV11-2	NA	TGTGCCAGCAGCTTTCTTATAGCAGAAGAGACCCAGTACTTC	CASSFLIAEETQYF
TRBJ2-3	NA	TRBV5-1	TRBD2	TGCGCCAGCAGCTTGGCCCTGGGGGGGGTAGATACGCAGTATTTT	CASSLALGGVDTQYF
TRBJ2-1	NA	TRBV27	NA	TGTGCCAGCAGTCGGGGGCGCGCTAGAGAGCAGTTCTTC	CASSRGRAREQFF
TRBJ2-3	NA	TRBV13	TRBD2	TGTGCCAGCACCCCCCGAGGGAGGGAAGCGGGGGTCACAGATACGCAGTATTTT	CASTPRGREAGVTDTQYF
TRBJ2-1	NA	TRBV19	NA	TGTGCCAGTAGTATATCGGTTCTGGGGGCGGGTGAGCAGTTCTTC	CASSISVLGAGEQFF
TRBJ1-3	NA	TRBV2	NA	TGTGCCAGCAGTACGGGAACTGGAAACACCATATATTTT	CASSTGTGNTIYF
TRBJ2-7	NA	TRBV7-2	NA	TGTGCCAGCAGCTTAGCCCCGGCGGTCTACGAGCAGTACTTC	CASSLAPAVYEQYF